This T cell receptor beta chain was documented in a study of technical replicates of blood from a few donors. Assay used: immunoSEQ multiplex PCR; TCRdb lists only in-frame clones, some missing. In the table there are around 60,000 clones, roughly 90% of which are singletons. CDR3 length equals 16 residues. The V gene end was trimmed by 4 bases and the J gene end by 3 bases; junction bases not matched to a gene: 8. Germline loops: CDR1 MNHEY, CDR2 SMNVEV (reference sequence). Sequencing input: PBMCs. The clonotype comes from a human donor in good health. Some clones in this sample may be carry-over from other donors' samples. V usage is TRBV27 and J usage is TRBJ1-1, with 10 bases aligning to TRBD1. CDR3 amino acids: CASSSRMTGGYTEAFF. As DNA, the CDR3 is TGTGCCAGCAGTTCCAGAATGACAGGGGGCTACACTGAAGCTTTCTTT.